This T cell receptor beta chain emerged from a study of OX40 agonist ivuxolimab in advanced cancers. Study-level background: Patients receiving dose escalation had hepatocellular carcinoma, melanoma, renal cell or head and neck cancer.

Produced via immunoSEQ multiplex PCR; TCRdb's table is partial and in-frame only. The profile shows some 94,000 clones, more than 75% of them singletons. Trimming cost V 1 base and J 10 bases; bases outside gene matches: 6. CDR3 length: 14 residues. The germline V gene has CDR1 LGHNA and CDR2 YSLEER. The sample in question was CD4+ or CD8+ T cells sorted from blood, obtained in a trial of the OX40 agonist ivuxolimab. The gene calls are TRBV4-3 and TRBJ1-1; 10 nucleotides match TRBD1. This TCR came from an adult with an advanced solid tumor such as melanoma, head and neck, liver or kidney cancer. This CDR3 is CASSQARDRGVAFF. The DNA for the CDR3 is TGCGCCAGCAGCCAAGCGCGGGACAGGGGCGTAGCTTTCTTT.